One sample yielded the 32 T cell receptor beta chains listed below, sequenced in a study of memory CD4+ T cells and cytomegalovirus serostatus (dated by TCRdb to the late 2010s). The library relied on the immunoSEQ multiplex PCR assay. Held by TCRdb, this immuneACCESS table contains in-frame sequences only and omits some clones. Under half of the omission traces to an unresolved V gene where checked; the cause of the rest is unknown. A total of some 50,000 clones appear in this sample, over 70% of them only once. The ten largest clonotypes hold approximately 0.61% of the sample. Single viable CD3+CD4+CD8-CD45RO+ cells were sorted as memory CD4+ T cells on a FACSAria II. The sample consisted of memory CD4+ T cells from blood. The source of these receptors is an adult in good health and CMV-seronegative.

CDR3 in DNA: TGTGCCAGCAGTGAACGGGCGGACAGGGCTGGCTACACCTTC. Amino acid sequence: CASSERADRAGYTF. The chain couples TRBV6-1 to TRBJ1-2; 8 bases map to TRBD1. The ends lost 2 bases at V and 7 bases at J; junction bases unmatched: 6. Per germline, CDR1 MNHNS and CDR2 SASEGT. The CDR3 length is 14 residues.

The rearrangement uses TRBV5-4 and TRBJ1-5; D remains unclear. CDR1 is SGHNT, CDR2 YYREEE, per germline (reference sequence). CDR3 size: 16 residues. With 2 bases removed from V and 2 bases from J, the gap between germline ends came to 14 bases. The DNA for the CDR3 is TGTGCCAGCAGCTTCGACGGGAATCAGGGCAATCAGCCCCAGCATTTT. It is translated as CASSFDGNQGNQPQHF. Variable domain in full (rest from reference TRBV5-4 and TRBJ1-5): ETGVTQSPTHLIKTRGQQVTLRCSSQSGHNTVSWYQQALGQGPQFIFQYYREEENGRGNFPPRFSGLQFPNYSSELNVNALELDDSALYLCASSFDGNQGNQPQHFGDGTRLSIL.

The V and J genes are TRBV7-2 and TRBJ2-7, with D perhaps TRBD2 (6 bases). V was clipped by 6 bases and J by 1 base, with 13 bases between them. This CDR3 spans 14 amino acids. Germline lookup yields CDR1 SGHTA and CDR2 FQGNSA. The CDR3 DNA follows: TGTGCCAGCAGATCCACCCGGGGGTCCTACGAGCAGTACTTC. This translates into CASRSTRGSYEQYF.

J is TRBJ1-4 and V is TRBV19; D remains ambiguous. The CDR3 spans 14 residues. V shed 5 bases and J shed 8 bases, with 15 bases lying between them. Germline CDR1 is LNHDA and CDR2 is SQIVND (reference sequence). The CDR3 sequence: CASSGGLDGEKLFF. The CDR3 DNA follows: TGTGCCAGTAGTGGCGGTTTGGACGGCGAAAAACTGTTTTTT.

This clone was picked up a small number of times. The chain uses TRBV10-3 and TRBJ2-7, with 10 bases fitting TRBD1. This CDR3 has 13 amino acids. Trimming cost V 7 bases and J 4 bases; bases outside gene matches: 4. Germline V gene sequence: CDR1 ENHRY, CDR2 SYGVKD. The CDR3 is CAITPGQGYEQYF. DNA of the CDR3: TGTGCCATCACCCCGGGACAGGGGTACGAGCAGTACTTC.

The rearrangement links TRBV14 to TRBJ2-7; D gene uncertain. The CDR3 is 19 residues long. The V end lost 0 bases, the J end lost 0 bases, and 21 bases lay between the germline ends. The germline V gene encodes CDR1 SGHDN and CDR2 FVKESK. CDR3 DNA sequence: TGTGCCAGCAGCCAAGATCAAAGTCTCAGGACCCTTAGCTCCTACGAGCAGTACTTC. Protein: CASSQDQSLRTLSSYEQYF.

The chain links TRBV2 to TRBJ1-4, with D hard to call. CDR3 size: 16 residues. V was cut by 4 bases and J by 3 bases, with 15 bases left in between. CDR1 SNHLY and CDR2 FYNNEI come from the germline V gene. The CDR3 DNA sequence: TGTGCCAGCAGTGGGGGATTCGGGGTCCCTAATGAAAAACTGTTTTTT. This translates into CASSGGFGVPNEKLFF.

This clone was seen only once. This chain links TRBV4-1 with TRBJ1-4; D gene uncertain. CDR3 length: 17 residues. V lost 0 bases, J lost 3 bases, and 14 bases lay in between. The germline CDR1 and CDR2 sequences are MGHRA and YSYEKL. The CDR3 nucleotides are TGCGCCAGCAGCCAAGATGGGAAGGGAGGTTCTAATGAAAAACTGTTTTTT. Translated: CASSQDGKGGSNEKLFF.

The chain uses TRBV7-2 and TRBJ1-2; D remains ambiguous. V was trimmed by 5 bases and J by 3 bases, leaving 10 bases between them. The CDR3 length is 13 residues. Germline lookup yields CDR1 SGHTA and CDR2 FQGNSA. DNA for the CDR3: TGTGCCAGCAGCCCCATGACGGACTATGGCTACACCTTC. Translation: CASSPMTDYGYTF.

V gene TRBV4-1 combines with J gene TRBJ1-4, with TRBD1 matching 11 bases. The CDR3 has 14 residues. Per the germline V gene, CDR1 is MGHRA and CDR2 is YSYEKL. After removal of 3 bases from V and 8 bases from J, the junction contained 2 bases not matched to a gene. This CDR3 reads CASSQGQGGEKLFF. The CDR3 DNA reads as TGCGCCAGCAGCCAGGGACAGGGGGGAGAAAAACTGTTTTTT.

The rearrangement uses TRBV7-9 and TRBJ2-7, with 7 bases lining up with TRBD2. V dropped 1 base and J dropped 6; count of bases not matched to a gene: 12. Looked up from germline, CDR1 is SEHNR and CDR2 is FQNEAQ (reference sequence). The CDR3 is made up of 16 amino acids. The chain's CDR3 is CASSLEGAGSSREQYF. CDR3 bases: TGTGCCAGCAGCTTAGAAGGAGCGGGATCAAGTCGCGAGCAGTACTTC.

This clone has more than one count but fewer than ten. The chain uses TRBV25-1 and TRBJ2-3; the D call may be TRBD1 or TRBD2 (5 bases each). There are 12 residues in the CDR3. The germline V gene has CDR1 MGHDK and CDR2 SYGVNS. The germline V and J ends were trimmed by 9 bases and 2 bases, with 9 bases remaining between them. CDR3 amino acids: CASEGNTDTQYF. Here the CDR3 DNA reads TGTGCCAGTGAGGGGAACACAGATACGCAGTATTTT.

V usage is TRBV19 and J usage is TRBJ1-5, with D tentatively TRBD1 (5 bases). Germline-derived CDR1 and CDR2 are LNHDA and SQIVND (reference sequence). The CDR3 covers 14 residues. V lost 8 bases, J lost 2 bases, and 13 bases lay in between. CDR3 sequence reads: CASHRPFGNQPQHF. The CDR3 DNA reads as TGTGCCAGTCACAGGCCTTTCGGCAATCAGCCCCAGCATTTT.

The CDR3 sequence is CASSLRGVGPTDTQYF. CDR3 DNA sequence: TGTGCCAGCAGCTTACGAGGGGTGGGGCCCACAGATACGCAGTATTTT. V is TRBV7-8 and J is TRBJ2-3; the D gene could be TRBD1 or TRBD2 (5 bases each). The CDR3 runs 16 residues. Looked up from germline, CDR1 is SGHVS and CDR2 is FQNEAQ. The V end was cut by 2 bases, the J end by 2 bases, with 14 bases between.

The rearrangement uses TRBV4-2 and TRBJ1-2, with 7 bases aligning to TRBD1. The CDR3 covers 15 residues. J lost 6 bases, V lost 4 bases, and 11 bases had no gene match. Germline-derived CDR1 and CDR2 are LGHNA and YNFKEQ. The CDR3 spells CASSPRQGSFHGYTF. CDR3 DNA: TGTGCCAGCAGCCCCCGACAGGGTTCCTTTCATGGCTACACCTTC.

The rearrangement joins TRBV7-2 to TRBJ2-3; 12 positions agree with TRBD2. V shed 2 bases and J 4 bases; nucleotides not matched to a gene: 4. This CDR3 has 16 residues. The V gene's germline CDR1 is SGHTA and CDR2 FQGNSA. This chain's CDR3 is CASSLSPSGGADTQYF. The DNA of the CDR3 is TGTGCCAGCAGCTTATCGCCTAGCGGGGGGGCAGATACGCAGTATTTT. The full variable domain, completed using reference TRBV7-2 and TRBJ2-3, is GAGVSQSPSNKVTEKGKDVELRCDPISGHTALYWYRQSLGQGLEFLIYFQGNSAPDKSGLPSDRFSAERTGGSVSTLTIQRTQQEDSAVYLCASSLSPSGGADTQYFGPGTRLTVL.

This sequence joins TRBV5-1 and TRBJ1-1, with D unclear. This CDR3 has 14 residues. The germline V gene encodes CDR1 SGHRS and CDR2 YFSETQ. Trimming took off 4 bases at V and 0 bases at J, with 10 bases between the two ends. The CDR3 nucleotides read TGCGCCAGCAGCCCGGGAATTATGAACACTGAAGCTTTCTTT. Its translation is CASSPGIMNTEAFF.

V is TRBV5-6 and J is TRBJ1-2; a weak D match, TRBD1 (5 bases). The CDR3 runs to 12 residues. With 5 bases removed from V and 7 bases from J, the gap between germline ends came to 12 bases. The germline CDR1 and CDR2 sequences are SGHDT and YYEEEE. The CDR3 region is CASSLRVGGYTF. Here the CDR3 DNA reads TGTGCCAGCAGTCTCAGGGTCGGTGGCTACACCTTC.

This clone has only a few counts. A junction boundary mismatches the germline segment, possibly from a read error. This sequence joins TRBV30 and TRBJ1-1, with 9 bases matching TRBD1. Germline values: CDR1 GTSNPN, CDR2 SVGIG (reference sequence). CDR3 length: 13 amino acids. The CDR3 region has the DNA TGTGCCTGGAGTCCGAACGCCGGGACAGGGCGAATCTTT. Protein sequence: CAWSPNAGTGRIF.

The chain combines TRBV7-2 with TRBJ2-3; either TRBD1 or TRBD2 may supply D (5 bases each). V was pared by 2 bases and J by 2 bases, with 11 bases between. The CDR3 has 15 residues. Germline V lookup: CDR1 SGHTA, CDR2 FQGNSA. CDR3 sequence (DNA): TGTGCCAGCAGCTTATGGGGACCTTCCACAGATACGCAGTATTTT. This encodes CASSLWGPSTDTQYF.

The chain couples TRBV6-6 to TRBJ2-1, with 7 bases lining up with TRBD1. The V and J ends lost 6 bases and 1 base, in that order; junction bases with no gene match: 6. The germline V gene encodes CDR1 MNHNY and CDR2 SVGAGI (reference sequence). There are 15 residues in the CDR3. The chain's CDR3 is CASRKNRGSYNEQFF. The CDR3 nucleotides are TGTGCCAGCAGAAAAAACAGGGGTTCCTACAATGAGCAGTTCTTC.

This clone was counted only a few times. CDR3 in DNA: TGTGCCAGTAGTCCCCTCCGTAGGGTCGACACTGAAGCTTTCTTT. Translated, it gives CASSPLRRVDTEAFF. This chain joins TRBV19 and TRBJ1-1; D ambiguous. Trimming left V 5 bases short and J 3 bases short, with 16 bases between. This CDR3 region has 15 residues. CDR1 LNHDA and CDR2 SQIVND come from the germline V gene (reference sequence). Drawing the rest from reference TRBV19 and TRBJ1-1, the complete variable domain is DGGITQSPKYLFRKEGQNVTLSCEQNLNHDAMYWYRQDPGQGLRLIYYSQIVNDFQKGDIAEGYSVSREKKESFPLTVTSAQKNPTAFYLCASSPLRRVDTEAFFGQGTRLTVV.

The chain is built from TRBV27 and TRBJ1-6; 9 bases map to TRBD1. The CDR3 extends over 18 amino acids. Looked up from germline, CDR1 is MNHEY and CDR2 is SMNVEV (reference sequence). J was trimmed by 0 bases and V by 2 bases; bases with no gene match: 5. The CDR3 DNA reads TGTGCCAGCAGTTTAGGGACAGGGATTAGCTCCTATAATTCACCCCTCCACTTT. As protein: CASSLGTGISSYNSPLHF.

This sequence joins TRBV25-1 and TRBJ1-4; 9 positions match TRBD1. The V gene end was trimmed by 5 bases and the J gene end by 6 bases; junction bases not matched to a gene: 7. The length of the CDR3 is 15 residues. Germline V gene lookup returns CDR1 MGHDK and CDR2 SYGVNS. For the CDR3, the DNA is TGTGCCAGCAGTAACAAGGACAGGGGTGATGAAAAACTGTTTTTT. It codes for CASSNKDRGDEKLFF.

This clone was observed once. V gene TRBV29-1 combines with J gene TRBJ1-3; D gene unclear. V shed 3 bases and J shed 0 bases, with 6 bases lying between them. The CDR3 sequence is 13 residues long. Germline CDR1 SQVTM, CDR2 ANQGSEA. CDR3 in DNA: TGCAGCGTTGACGGCGACTCTGGAAACACCATATATTTT. Amino acids: CSVDGDSGNTIYF. The entire variable domain, with the rest obtained from reference TRBV29-1 and TRBJ1-3, is as follows: SAVISQKPSRDICQRGTSLTIQCQVDSQVTMMFWYRQQPGQSLTLIATANQGSEATYESGFVIDKFPISRPNLTFSTLTVSNMSPEDSSIYLCSVDGDSGNTIYFGEGSWLTVV.

In its sample, this clone was seen once. The CDR3 sequence: CASSLVGSVYGYTF. In DNA, the CDR3 is TGTGCCAGCAGCTTGGTAGGGTCGGTCTATGGCTACACCTTC. The V call is TRBV5-8, the J call TRBJ1-2, with no clear D. Per the germline V gene, CDR1 is SGHTS and CDR2 is YDEGEE. The CDR3 runs 14 residues. V lost 0 bases and J 4 bases, leaving 10 bases between the germline ends.

The V gene is TRBV5-1, the J gene TRBJ2-7; no reliable D call. Trimming stripped 2 bases from V and 6 bases from J, with 12 bases between. Germline lookup yields CDR1 SGHRS and CDR2 YFSETQ. CDR3 length: 13 amino acids. CDR3 bases: TGCGCCAGCAGCTTAGTCGAGGTACGCGAGCAGTACTTC. This gives the protein CASSLVEVREQYF.

This sequence joins TRBV9 and TRBJ1-2; D unresolved. Germline assignment: CDR1 SGDLS and CDR2 YYNGEE. The CDR3 sequence is 12 residues long. The V and J ends lost 0 bases and 3 bases respectively, with 3 bases between them. DNA for the CDR3: TGTGCCAGCAGCGTAGGAGACTATGGCTACACCTTC. It specifies CASSVGDYGYTF.

The chain uses TRBV18 and TRBJ2-3, with 11 bases that match TRBD2. J was trimmed by 0 bases and V by 4 bases; bases with no gene match: 6. The germline V gene has CDR1 KGHSH and CDR2 LQKENI. The length of the CDR3 is 17 residues. The CDR3 sequence: CASSRTSGGTSTDTQYF. CDR3 DNA: TGTGCCAGCTCACGAACTAGCGGGGGTACTAGCACAGATACGCAGTATTTT.

The rearrangement uses TRBV2 and TRBJ1-1; D is ambiguous. V lost 2 bases and J 0 bases, leaving 13 bases between the germline ends. Germline V CDR1 and CDR2: SNHLY, FYNNEI. This CDR3 has 16 amino acids. The CDR3 sequence: CASSERETGMNTEAFF. CDR3 in DNA: TGTGCCAGCAGTGAAAGGGAGACGGGTATGAACACTGAAGCTTTCTTT. The entire variable domain, with the rest obtained from reference TRBV2 and TRBJ1-1, is as follows: EPEVTQTPSHQVTQMGQEVILRCVPISNHLYFYWYRQILGQKVEFLVSFYNNEISEKSEIFDDQFSVERPDGSNFTLKIRSTKLEDSAMYFCASSERETGMNTEAFFGQGTRLTVV.

The V and J genes are TRBV7-2 and TRBJ2-3; D is ambiguous. CDR1 is SGHTA and CDR2 is FQGNSA in the germline V gene. The V gene lost 5 bases and the J gene lost 4 bases, with 7 bases spanning the gap. There are 12 residues in the CDR3. The CDR3 DNA sequence: TGTGCCAGCAGCCGATCAGCAGATACGCAGTATTTT. This codes for CASSRSADTQYF.

This clone appeared a few times. The chain recombines TRBV14 with TRBJ2-7, with 11 bases identical to TRBD2. V shed 4 bases, J shed 11 bases, and the junction held 13 bases outside the gene matches. Germline CDR1 and CDR2: SGHDN and FVKESK. The CDR3 has 15 amino acids. As DNA, the CDR3 is TGTGCCAGCAGCCCACGAATCATAGCGGGGGGGCCGAAGTACTTC. Translated, it gives CASSPRIIAGGPKYF.